This T cell receptor beta chain was captured by sequencing in a study of T cells in Graves' hyperthyroidism and ophthalmopathy. This clonotype was seen a handful of times. The V gene end was trimmed by 5 bases and the J gene end by 10 bases; junction bases not matched to a gene: 16. Per germline, CDR1 KGHSH and CDR2 LQKENI. The CDR3 loop spans 16 amino acids. Amplification of TCR beta CDR3 regions was performed using RNA transcripts as template. The HTBI primer set served for first-round RT-PCR of the TCR CDR3. Each CDR3 protein gets one entry after TCRdb re-called the multiplex PCR reads with MiXCR. The repertoire has hundreds of thousands of distinct CDR3 sequences, approximately 15% of them found once; the top ten carry more than 8.5%.

The sequence was collected from a young woman with Graves' hyperthyroidism. The sequencing sample was made of blood. The rearrangement uses TRBV18 and TRBJ2-1; 8 bases align to TRBD1. Here the CDR3 reads CASSTSGTGGAGEQFF. Written as DNA, the CDR3 is TGTGCCAGCTCAACCTCCGGGACAGGCGGGGCCGGGGAGCAGTTCTTC.